Here is one TCR beta chain with its context. This entry belongs to a study of blood T cell repertoires in COVID-19. V was trimmed by 6 bases and J by 9 bases, leaving 15 bases between them. The CDR3 runs to 13 residues. Participants spanned ages roughly 18 to 90 years and resided in about two dozen US areas. In the original processing: Quantification of nucleated cells was approximated via reference gene primer amplification. The protocol was immunoSEQ multiplex PCR, while the TCRdb copy is restricted to in-frame clones and leaves out a portion. V, J and clone size were drawn from that table, and D and trimming were deduced from the DNA. The sample lists about 220,000 clones, about 80% occurring once.

The rearrangement uses TRBV12-3 or TRBV12-4 and TRBJ2-1; D remains ambiguous. Sequenced sample: PBMCs or T cells enriched from blood (not recorded which). The receptor was isolated from a middle-aged woman with acute COVID-19. The CDR3 DNA sequence: TGTGCCAGCAGACCTAGAAATTGGGTTGAGCAGTTCTTC. Its protein is CASRPRNWVEQFF.